The entry below describes one T cell receptor beta chain. The antigen is undetermined. This entry is derived from a study of cytomegalovirus exposure and HLA in healthy donors. At the level of the study: The approximately 110 validation repertoires were reported in a later analysis to have been generated on the same platform as the roughly 670 first-cohort repertoires. The study, taken as a whole, reports: 150 to 200 TCR beta chains were listed as cytomegalovirus-associated. Within the roughly 120 validation repertoires, first-cohort TCR clusters tended to co-occur, according to a later analysis. Despite most TCR sequences being rare, some public TCRs occurred in many donors.

The assay was immunoSEQ multiplex PCR, and TCRdb's table has in-frame clones only and misses some. Of about 150,000 clones listed, approximately 90% are singletons. Germline values: CDR1 MNHEY, CDR2 SMNVEV (reference sequence). This CDR3 region has 16 residues. V was pared by 4 bases and J by 1 base, with 13 bases between. This clonotype originated in a man aged 18 to 30 in good health and CMV-seronegative. Sequencing input: PBMCs. V and J are TRBV27 and TRBJ2-2, with a tentative D call TRBD2 (5 bases). The CDR3: CASSSRPRENTGELFF. For the CDR3, the DNA is TGTGCCAGCAGTTCGCGCCCCCGGGAGAACACCGGGGAGCTGTTTTTT.